A selection of T cell receptor beta chains follows, all from one sample in a study of T cells in Graves' hyperthyroidism and ophthalmopathy. TCRdb analysed the multiplex PCR reads with MiXCR anew, one entry per CDR3 protein. The sample has roughly 96,000 distinct CDR3 sequences, roughly 56% seen once; the top ten hold 25% to 30%. The sequenced sample was blood. These receptors were obtained from a woman aged 40 to 50 with Graves' hyperthyroidism. Both conserved end residues are part of each CDR3. A D gene is named only where the DNA matches it firmly. The size field is filled for only some rows; it gives once, few, many or a size class.

abundance: few
v_gene: TRBV4-1
d_gene: NA
j_gene: TRBJ1-6
CDR3aa: CASSQSSYNSPLHF
CDR3nt: TGCGCCAGCAGCCAGAGCTCCTATAATTCACCCCTCCACTTT

abundance: NA
v_gene: TRBV2
d_gene: NA
j_gene: TRBJ1-1
CDR3aa: CASRQEMNTEASF
CDR3nt: TGTGCCAGCAGACAGGAGATGAACACTGAAGCTTCCTTT

abundance: many
v_gene: TRBV7-9
d_gene: NA
j_gene: TRBJ1-1
CDR3aa: CASSYSEVRGTEAFF
CDR3nt: TGTGCCAGCAGCTATAGTGAGGTTCGGGGCACTGAAGCTTTCTTT

abundance: few
v_gene: TRBV6-1
d_gene: NA
j_gene: TRBJ1-1
CDR3aa: CASSEVVMADTEAFF
CDR3nt: TGTGCCAGCAGTGAAGTCGTGATGGCGGACACTGAAGCTTTCTTT

abundance: few
v_gene: TRBV7-8
d_gene: TRBD2
j_gene: TRBJ2-3
CDR3aa: CASSLAPGLAGGPVDDTQYF
CDR3nt: TGTGCCAGCAGCTTAGCGCCGGGACTAGCGGGAGGGCCGGTAGATGATACGCAGTATTTT

abundance: NA
v_gene: TRBV20-1
d_gene: TRBD2
j_gene: TRBJ2-3
CDR3aa: CSASRAGGNWLEDTQYF
CDR3nt: TGCAGTGCTAGTCGAGCGGGAGGGAATTGGCTTGAGGATACGCAGTATTTT

abundance: NA
v_gene: TRBV7-2
d_gene: TRBD2
j_gene: TRBJ2-7
CDR3aa: CASSQASGSFGSYEQYF
CDR3nt: TGTGCCAGCAGCCAAGCTAGCGGGAGTTTCGGCTCCTACGAGCAGTACTTC

abundance: many
v_gene: TRBV20-1
d_gene: NA
j_gene: TRBJ2-2
CDR3aa: CSGASNTGELFF
CDR3nt: TGCAGTGGGGCCTCTAACACCGGGGAGCTGTTTTTT

abundance: NA
v_gene: TRBV6-1
d_gene: NA
j_gene: TRBJ1-3
CDR3aa: CASSELAGATGLNTIYF
CDR3nt: TGTGCCAGCAGTGAACTAGCGGGGGCGACTGGCTTAAACACCATATATTTT

abundance: NA
v_gene: TRBV4-1
d_gene: TRBD2
j_gene: TRBJ2-7
CDR3aa: CASSQDTSGSEQYF
CDR3nt: TGCGCCAGCAGCCAAGACACTAGCGGGAGCGAGCAGTACTTC

abundance: many
v_gene: TRBV28
d_gene: NA
j_gene: TRBJ1-1
CDR3aa: CASTSGLYTEAFF
CDR3nt: TGTGCCAGCACCTCTGGACTTTACACTGAAGCTTTCTTT

abundance: many
v_gene: TRBV27
d_gene: NA
j_gene: TRBJ2-5
CDR3aa: CASRTRGGQETQYF
CDR3nt: TGTGCCAGCAGAACGCGGGGCGGGCAAGAGACCCAGTACTTC

abundance: few
v_gene: TRBV5-1
d_gene: NA
j_gene: TRBJ2-6
CDR3aa: CASSLDSGANVLTF
CDR3nt: TGCGCCAGCAGCTTGGATTCTGGGGCCAACGTCCTGACTTTC